Sequencing of this TCR beta chain was carried out in a study of shared clonotypes between healthy human individuals. The CDR3 totals 16 residues. CDR1 and CDR2 from the germline V gene are SGHVS and FNYEAQ. V gave up 5 bases and J gave up 3 bases; unmatched junction bases: 10. The material for each subset, its genomic DNA, was split evenly across several immunoSEQ plates. Clones were read by immunoSEQ multiplex PCR, and TCRdb kept only the in-frame ones, dropping some. The data hold about 2,500,000 clones, with around 94% observed a single time. This TCR came from a man aged 18 to 30 in good health. The genes are TRBV7-6 and TRBJ2-5; 9 bases fit TRBD2. Input material: naive CD4+ T cells sorted from blood. Stated subset: CD45RA+ positively selected. The CDR3 DNA sequence: TGTGCCAGCAGCGCGATGGGACTAGCCATCAAAGAGACCCAGTACTTC. Amino acids: CASSAMGLAIKETQYF.